This TCR beta chain was obtained from a study of cytomegalovirus exposure and HLA in healthy donors. Study at large: It was reported in a later analysis that the same platform had been used for the 110 or so validation repertoires as for the approximately 670 first-cohort repertoires. Study-level points and caveats: In the 120 validation repertoires, just under 95% of cluster scores exceeded 0, per a later analysis. Using the classifier, cytomegalovirus status was reportedly diagnosed with high specificity and sensitivity.

From the approximately 120-subject validation cohort, which was separate from the roughly 670-subject first cohort, the donors were drawn. A remark on this clone: Antigen specificity is unknown.

Generated by immunoSEQ multiplex PCR, the TCRdb table keeps only in-frame clones and is missing some. The data hold around 300,000 clones, with roughly 88% observed a single time. From germline, CDR1 is MNHEY and CDR2 SVGAGI. The CDR3 spans 12 residues. The V end was cut by 0 bases, the J end by 10 bases, with 7 bases between. This sequence joins TRBV6-5 and TRBJ2-1; a possible D gene is TRBD2 (5 bases). The material sequenced was PBMCs. The receptor comes from a young woman in good health and CMV-seronegative. CDR3 nucleotides: TGTGCCAGCAGTTACTCACCTAGCGAGCAGTTCTTC. It translates to CASSYSPSEQFF.